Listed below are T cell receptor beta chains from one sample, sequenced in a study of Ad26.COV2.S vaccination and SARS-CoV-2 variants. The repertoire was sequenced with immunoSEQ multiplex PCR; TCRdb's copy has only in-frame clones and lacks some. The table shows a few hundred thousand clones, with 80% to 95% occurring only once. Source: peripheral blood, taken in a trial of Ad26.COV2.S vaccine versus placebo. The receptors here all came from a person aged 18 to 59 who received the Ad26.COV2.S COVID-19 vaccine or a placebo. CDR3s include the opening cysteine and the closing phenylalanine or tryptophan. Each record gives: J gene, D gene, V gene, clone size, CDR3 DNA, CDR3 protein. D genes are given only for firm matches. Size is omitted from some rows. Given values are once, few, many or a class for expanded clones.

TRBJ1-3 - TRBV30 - TGTGCCTGGAGTGCCACAAAAGCAGGGTGGACTGGAAACACCATATATTTT CAWSATKAGWTGNTIYF
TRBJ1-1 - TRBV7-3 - TGTGCCAGCAGCTTTACAGGGATGAACACTGAAGCTTTCTTT CASSFTGMNTEAFF
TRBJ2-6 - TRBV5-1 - TGCGCCAGCAGCTTTCTAGCGACGGTCTCTGGGGCCAACGTCCTGACTTTC CASSFLATVSGANVLTF
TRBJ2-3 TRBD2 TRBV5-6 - TGTGCCAGCAGCCAGGTTTTGGCTAGCGGGAGGGGTGATACGCAGTATTTT CASSQVLASGRGDTQYF
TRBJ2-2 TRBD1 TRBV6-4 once TGTGCCAGCAGCCGGGGACAGGCGGTTAGCGTCGCGAACACCGGGGAGCTGTTTTTT CASSRGQAVSVANTGELFF
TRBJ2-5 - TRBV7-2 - TGTGCCAGCAGCTTAGATGGCAGGCCCCAAGAGACCCAGTACTTC CASSLDGRPQETQYF
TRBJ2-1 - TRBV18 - TGTGCCAGCTCACATAAGACGGACTACTACAATGAGCAGTTCTTC CASSHKTDYYNEQFF
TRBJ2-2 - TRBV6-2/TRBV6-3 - TGTGCCAGCAGTTACTCAACCACCTTGTGGGGCGGTAAGAACACCGGGGAGCTGTTTTTT CASSYSTTLWGGKNTGELFF
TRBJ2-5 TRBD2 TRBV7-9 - TGTGCCAGCAGCTCCCCGGGACTAGCCGGGTTGAGAGAGACCCAGTACTTC CASSSPGLAGLRETQYF
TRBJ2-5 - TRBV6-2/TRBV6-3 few TGTGCCAGCAGTTACGCGGAGACCCAGTACTTC CASSYAETQYF
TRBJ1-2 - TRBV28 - TGTGCCAGCAGCCCTGGACGAGCCTATGGCTACACCTTC CASSPGRAYGYTF
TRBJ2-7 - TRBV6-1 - TGTGCCAGCAGTGAACTGAGGGGTTCCTCCTACGAGCAGTACTTC CASSELRGSSYEQYF
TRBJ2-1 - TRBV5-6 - TGTGCCAGCAGCTTGGTGGAGAATGAGCAGTTCTTC CASSLVENEQFF
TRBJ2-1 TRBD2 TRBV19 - TGTGCCAGTAATATCGGGACTAAGGTCTACAATGAGCAGTTCTTC CASNIGTKVYNEQFF
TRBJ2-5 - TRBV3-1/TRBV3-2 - TGTGCCAGCAGCCCGGGCCAAGAGACCCAGTACTTC CASSPGQETQYF
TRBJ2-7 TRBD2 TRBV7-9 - TGTGCCAGCAGCTTAGGAGCGTTAGCGGGAGAAGTCAACGAGCAGTACTTC CASSLGALAGEVNEQYF
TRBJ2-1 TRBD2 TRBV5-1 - TGCGCCAGCAGCTGGACTAGCGGGAACACCTACAATGAGCAGTTCTTC CASSWTSGNTYNEQFF
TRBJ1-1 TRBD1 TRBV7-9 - TGTGCCAGCAGCCCGGACAGGAAAGCTTTCTTT CASSPDRKAFF
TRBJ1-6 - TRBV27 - TGTGCCAGCAGCCCCGAGGGGAGGGGTTATTCACCCCTCCACTTT CASSPEGRGYSPLHF
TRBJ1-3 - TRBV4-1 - TGCGCCAGTGGGCAGGGTGGCTCTGGAAACACCATATATTTT CASGQGGSGNTIYF
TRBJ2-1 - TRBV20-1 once TGCACTGCACCCTTCGACAATGAGCAGTTCTTC CTAPFDNEQFF
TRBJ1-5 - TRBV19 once TGTGCCAGTTTAGATTCCATCCGGGGATATGACAATCAGCCCCAGCATTTT CASLDSIRGYDNQPQHF
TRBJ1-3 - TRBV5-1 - TGCGCCAGCAGCTTGTACGGGGTAGATGGAAACACCATATATTTT CASSLYGVDGNTIYF
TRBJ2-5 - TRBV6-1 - TGTGCCAGCAGTGAAGCCATGGAGACCCAGTACTTC CASSEAMETQYF